These 6 T cell receptor beta chains were all obtained from the same sample, sequenced in a study of PD-1 and CTLA-4 blockade in melanoma. Measured with immunoSEQ multiplex PCR; TCRdb has only the in-frame clones, and not every one. Among 20,000 to 25,000 clones listed, around 88% were seen once. The specimen was CD8+ T cells from peripheral blood, collected before anti-PD-1 treatment. These receptors were obtained from a human donor with melanoma.

The gene calls are TRBV28 and TRBJ1-5; no clear D. The CDR3 has 16 amino acids. Trimming took 7 bases from V and 8 from J, leaving 24 bases between them. Germline V gene data show CDR1 as MDHEN and CDR2 as SYDVKM. CDR3 in DNA: TGTGCCAGCACCGACCCTGAAGAGGTTAAAATCAAGCCCCAGCATTTT. Its protein is CASTDPEEVKIKPQHF.

This chain connects TRBV5-1 to TRBJ1-1, with TRBD1 identical over 9 bases. The CDR3 spans 12 residues. V was pared by 5 bases and J by 11 bases, with 7 bases of the junction left unmatched. Germline CDR1 and CDR2: SGHRS and YFSETQ. The CDR3 protein is CASRQGARDAFF. The CDR3 DNA is TGCGCCAGCAGACAGGGGGCGAGGGACGCTTTCTTT. The full variable domain, in which reference TRBV5-1 and TRBJ1-1 provide the parts outside the CDR3, is KAGVTQTPRYLIKTRGQQVTLSCSPISGHRSVSWYQQTPGQGLQFLFEYFSETQRNKGNFPGRFSGRQFSNSRSEMNVSTLELGDSALYLCASRQGARDAFFGQGTRLTVV.

The gene calls are TRBV30 and TRBJ1-1; D gene ambiguous. V was trimmed by 1 base and J by 6 bases, leaving 9 bases between them. Germline V gene sequence: CDR1 GTSNPN, CDR2 SVGIG (reference sequence). This CDR3 contains 12 residues. CDR3 coding DNA: TGTGCCTGGAGTGAAGGCATCCCTGAAGCTTTCTTT. Translated, it gives CAWSEGIPEAFF.

The chain links TRBV27 to TRBJ2-1, with D possibly being TRBD2 (5 bases). The germline V gene encodes CDR1 MNHEY and CDR2 SMNVEV (reference sequence). The V end lost 3 bases, the J end lost 7 bases, and 16 bases lay between the germline ends. The CDR3 has 15 amino acids. As DNA, the CDR3 is TGTGCCAGCAGTTTTACTCCGGGGTCGAGGAATGAGCAGTTCTTC. As protein: CASSFTPGSRNEQFF.

In this sample, this clone turned up a few times. The chain is built from TRBV7-8 and TRBJ1-2, with D unresolved. The CDR3 extends over 11 amino acids. The germline V gene encodes CDR1 SGHVS and CDR2 FQNEAQ. With 5 bases removed from V and 7 bases from J, the gap between germline ends came to 8 bases. The CDR3 is CASSPGSGYTF. The CDR3 coding sequence is TGTGCCAGCAGCCCCGGGAGTGGCTACACCTTC.

This sequence joins TRBV19 and TRBJ2-1; 12 bases are a match to TRBD2. This CDR3 comprises 19 residues. The V and J ends lost 2 bases and 2 bases, in that order; junction bases with no gene match: 10. CDR1 and CDR2 (germline): LNHDA, SQIVND (reference sequence). This CDR3 is CASSISLLTSGGPYNEQFF. The CDR3 bases are TGTGCCAGTAGTATATCCCTTCTTACTAGCGGGGGGCCCTACAATGAGCAGTTCTTC.